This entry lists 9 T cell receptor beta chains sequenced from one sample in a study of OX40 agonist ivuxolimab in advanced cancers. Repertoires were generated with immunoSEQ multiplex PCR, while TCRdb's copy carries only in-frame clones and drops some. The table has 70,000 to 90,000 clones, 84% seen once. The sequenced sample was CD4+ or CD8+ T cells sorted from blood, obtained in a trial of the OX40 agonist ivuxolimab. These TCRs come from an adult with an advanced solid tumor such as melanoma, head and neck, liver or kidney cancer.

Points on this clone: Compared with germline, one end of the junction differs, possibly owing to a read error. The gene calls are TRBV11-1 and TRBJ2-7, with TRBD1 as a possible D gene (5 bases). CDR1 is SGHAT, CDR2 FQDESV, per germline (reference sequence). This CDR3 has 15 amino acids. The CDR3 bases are TGTGCCAGCACCTTAGGGGTGCTTGCATCCTACGAGCAGTACTTC. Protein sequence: CASTLGVLASYEQYF.

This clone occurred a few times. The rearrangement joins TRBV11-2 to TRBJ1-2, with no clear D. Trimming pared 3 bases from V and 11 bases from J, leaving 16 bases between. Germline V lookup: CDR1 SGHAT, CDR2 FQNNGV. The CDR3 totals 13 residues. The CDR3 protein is CASSFGSPTDYTF. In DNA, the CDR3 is TGTGCCAGCAGCTTCGGATCCCCGACGGATTACACCTTC.

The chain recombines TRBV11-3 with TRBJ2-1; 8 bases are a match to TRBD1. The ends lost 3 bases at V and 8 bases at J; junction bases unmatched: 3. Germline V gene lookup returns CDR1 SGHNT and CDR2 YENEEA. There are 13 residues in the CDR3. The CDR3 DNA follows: TGTGCCAGCAGCTTGGGACAGGCGGATGAGCAGTTCTTC. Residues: CASSLGQADEQFF.

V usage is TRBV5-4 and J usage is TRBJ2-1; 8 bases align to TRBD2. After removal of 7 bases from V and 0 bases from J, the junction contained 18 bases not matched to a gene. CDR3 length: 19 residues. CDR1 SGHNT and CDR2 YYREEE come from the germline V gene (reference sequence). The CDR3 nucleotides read TGTGCCAGCGAAAAATTTAGCGGGGAGAGTTTTGCCTCCTACAATGAGCAGTTCTTC. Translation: CASEKFSGESFASYNEQFF.

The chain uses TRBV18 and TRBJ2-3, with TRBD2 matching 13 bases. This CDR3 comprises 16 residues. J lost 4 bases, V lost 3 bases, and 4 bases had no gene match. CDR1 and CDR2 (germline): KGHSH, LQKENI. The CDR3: CASSPRTSGGSDTQYF. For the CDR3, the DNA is TGTGCCAGCTCACCGAGGACTAGCGGGGGCTCAGATACGCAGTATTTT.

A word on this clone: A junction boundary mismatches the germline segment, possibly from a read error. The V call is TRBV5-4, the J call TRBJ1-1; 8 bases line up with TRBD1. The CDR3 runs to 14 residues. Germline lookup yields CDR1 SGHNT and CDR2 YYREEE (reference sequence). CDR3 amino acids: CASSLDRVNTEAFF. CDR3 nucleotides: TGTGCCAGCAGTTTGGACAGGGTGAACACTGAAGCTTTCTTT.

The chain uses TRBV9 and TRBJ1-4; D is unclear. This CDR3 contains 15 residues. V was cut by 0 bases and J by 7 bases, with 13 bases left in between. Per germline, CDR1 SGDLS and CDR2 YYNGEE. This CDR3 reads CASSVATSPGEKLFF. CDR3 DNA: TGTGCCAGCAGCGTAGCGACATCCCCCGGTGAAAAACTGTTTTTT.

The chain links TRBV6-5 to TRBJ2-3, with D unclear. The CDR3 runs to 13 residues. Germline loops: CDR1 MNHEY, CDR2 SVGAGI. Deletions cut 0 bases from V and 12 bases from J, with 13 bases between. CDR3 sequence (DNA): TGTGCCAGCAGTTACTCGATTGGAGTAAGACAGTATTTT. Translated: CASSYSIGVRQYF.

The CDR3: CASSPTSGRSYEQYF. For the CDR3, the DNA is TGTGCCAGCTCACCGACTAGCGGGAGGTCTTACGAGCAGTACTTC. V and J are TRBV18 and TRBJ2-7; 13 nucleotides line up with TRBD2. This CDR3 is built from 15 residues. V dropped 3 bases and J dropped 4; count of bases not matched to a gene: 3. From germline, CDR1 is KGHSH and CDR2 LQKENI. The full variable domain, completed using reference TRBV18 and TRBJ2-7, is NAGVMQNPRHLVRRRGQEARLRCSPMKGHSHVYWYRQLPEEGLKFMVYLQKENIIDESGMPKERFSAEFPKEGPSILRIQQVVRGDSAAYFCASSPTSGRSYEQYFGPGTRLTVT.